Listed below are T cell receptor beta chains from one sample, sequenced in a study of CD8 T cells in ankylosing spondylitis. TCRdb recomputed calls from the 5' RACE reads with MiXCR, one row per CDR3 protein. The data contain 200,000 to 300,000 distinct CDR3 sequences, about 10% of them singletons. Source material: blood, either unsorted or a sorted T cell fraction (not recorded which). The receptors stem from a male donor with ankylosing spondylitis or in good health (not recorded which). Each CDR3 is given with its conserved first and last residue. The order of the fields is J gene, clone size, D gene, V gene, CDR3 DNA, CDR3 protein. A D gene is named only where the DNA matches it firmly. Clone sizes are given selectively: once, few, many, or a class where the clone is expanded.

j_gene: TRBJ2-3
abundance: many
d_gene: -
v_gene: TRBV24-1
CDR3nt: TGTGCCACCAGTGATGGCCTTAGCGACACCCACACAGATACGCAGTATTTT
CDR3aa: CATSDGLSDTHTDTQYF

j_gene: TRBJ2-7
abundance: -
d_gene: -
v_gene: TRBV10-1
CDR3nt: TGCGCCAGCAGGGGGGGACACATGGGCTACGAGCAGTACTTC
CDR3aa: CASRGGHMGYEQYF

j_gene: TRBJ2-3
abundance: many
d_gene: TRBD2
v_gene: TRBV20-1
CDR3nt: TGCAGTGCTAGAGATCTAGGCGGGAGGGGTAGCACAGATACGCAGTATTTT
CDR3aa: CSARDLGGRGSTDTQYF

j_gene: TRBJ2-2
abundance: many
d_gene: TRBD1
v_gene: TRBV7-8
CDR3nt: TGTGCCAGCAGCTTATATCAGGGGGCCCACGGGGAGCTGTTTTTT
CDR3aa: CASSLYQGAHGELFF

j_gene: TRBJ2-7
abundance: many
d_gene: TRBD1
v_gene: TRBV6-5
CDR3nt: TGTGCCAGCAGTACTCCGGACAGGGCGGGCGAGCAGTACTTC
CDR3aa: CASSTPDRAGEQYF

j_gene: TRBJ1-2
abundance: many
d_gene: TRBD1
v_gene: TRBV20-1
CDR3nt: TGCAGTGCTCCCGTGCCGGGACAGGGAGGTAACTATGGCTACACCTTC
CDR3aa: CSAPVPGQGGNYGYTF

j_gene: TRBJ2-3
abundance: many
d_gene: -
v_gene: TRBV20-1
CDR3nt: TGCAGTGCTCCCTCGGACCGGCAGGGCACAGATACGCAGTATTTT
CDR3aa: CSAPSDRQGTDTQYF

j_gene: TRBJ2-5
abundance: many
d_gene: -
v_gene: TRBV5-1
CDR3nt: TGCGCCAGCAGCCGGGGTCTCTTCGGGGAGACCCAGTACTTC
CDR3aa: CASSRGLFGETQYF

j_gene: TRBJ2-3
abundance: many
d_gene: -
v_gene: TRBV30
CDR3nt: TGTGCCTGGAGTGCCGTGACAGTCACAGATACGCAGTATTTT
CDR3aa: CAWSAVTVTDTQYF

j_gene: TRBJ1-1
abundance: -
d_gene: -
v_gene: TRBV14
CDR3nt: TGTGCCAGCACCCCGCGACCGAGTACTATGAACACTGAAGCTTTCTTT
CDR3aa: CASTPRPSTMNTEAFF

j_gene: TRBJ2-5
abundance: many
d_gene: -
v_gene: TRBV7-9
CDR3nt: TGTGCCAGCAGCCCCGTGGGGGGACAAGAGACCCAGTACTTC
CDR3aa: CASSPVGGQETQYF

j_gene: TRBJ2-3
abundance: few
d_gene: -
v_gene: TRBV30
CDR3nt: TGTGCCTGGCGGGCTAGCGTAAACACAGATACGCAGTATTTT
CDR3aa: CAWRASVNTDTQYF

j_gene: TRBJ2-5
abundance: many
d_gene: -
v_gene: TRBV18
CDR3nt: TGTGCCAGCTCACAAGCAGGGCAAGAGACCCAGTACTTC
CDR3aa: CASSQAGQETQYF

j_gene: TRBJ2-5
abundance: few
d_gene: -
v_gene: TRBV5-6
CDR3nt: TGTGCCAGCAGCCGGACGAGGACCGGGGGAGAGACCCAGTACTTC
CDR3aa: CASSRTRTGGETQYF

j_gene: TRBJ2-1
abundance: many
d_gene: -
v_gene: TRBV12-3/TRBV12-4
CDR3nt: TGTGCCAGCACCTTATTTAGGGATGAGCAGTTCTTC
CDR3aa: CASTLFRDEQFF

j_gene: TRBJ2-3
abundance: -
d_gene: -
v_gene: TRBV10-3
CDR3nt: TGTGCCATCAGTGAGGAACAGCTCACAGATACGCAGTATTTT
CDR3aa: CAISEEQLTDTQYF

j_gene: TRBJ2-1
abundance: many
d_gene: TRBD2
v_gene: TRBV7-9
CDR3nt: TGTGCCAGCCGCCAGCTTGAGGGACTAGCGGTGGATGAGCAGTTCTTC
CDR3aa: CASRQLEGLAVDEQFF

j_gene: TRBJ1-2
abundance: -
d_gene: -
v_gene: TRBV5-5
CDR3nt: TGTGCCAGCAGCTGGGAACAGTATGGCTACACCTTC
CDR3aa: CASSWEQYGYTF

j_gene: TRBJ2-3
abundance: many
d_gene: TRBD2
v_gene: TRBV7-8
CDR3nt: TGTGCCAGCAGCTTACCGAGCGGGGACCTCACAGATACGCAGTATTTT
CDR3aa: CASSLPSGDLTDTQYF

j_gene: TRBJ1-2
abundance: many
d_gene: TRBD1
v_gene: TRBV5-1
CDR3nt: TGCGCCAGCAGCTTGGCCACAGGGGGCAACTATGGCTACACCTTC
CDR3aa: CASSLATGGNYGYTF

j_gene: TRBJ2-1
abundance: -
d_gene: -
v_gene: TRBV12-3/TRBV12-4
CDR3nt: TGTGCCAGCAATCTCACAAGGGGTGAGCAGTTCTTC
CDR3aa: CASNLTRGEQFF

j_gene: TRBJ2-1
abundance: many
d_gene: TRBD1
v_gene: TRBV10-3
CDR3nt: TGTGCCATCAGTCGTACAGGGGGCGAAACCTACAATGAGCAGTTCTTC
CDR3aa: CAISRTGGETYNEQFF

j_gene: TRBJ2-7
abundance: many
d_gene: TRBD2
v_gene: TRBV14
CDR3nt: TGTGCCAGCAGTCGAGTAGGGCGGGAGAGTCACGAGCAGTACTTC
CDR3aa: CASSRVGRESHEQYF

j_gene: TRBJ1-3
abundance: many
d_gene: -
v_gene: TRBV9
CDR3nt: TGTGCCAGCAGAGGCCAGGGACTTGGAAACACCATATATTTT
CDR3aa: CASRGQGLGNTIYF

j_gene: TRBJ2-5
abundance: -
d_gene: TRBD2
v_gene: TRBV4-2
CDR3nt: TGTGCCAGCAGCCAAGGGACTAGCGCGCGGGAGACCCAGTACTTC
CDR3aa: CASSQGTSARETQYF

j_gene: TRBJ2-5
abundance: many
d_gene: -
v_gene: TRBV10-3
CDR3nt: TGTGCCATCAGTCTTCCCGGGGAGACCCAGTACTTC
CDR3aa: CAISLPGETQYF

j_gene: TRBJ2-7
abundance: many
d_gene: -
v_gene: TRBV6-5
CDR3nt: TGTGCCAGCAGTAGGGTTTCCTACGAGCAGTACTTC
CDR3aa: CASSRVSYEQYF

j_gene: TRBJ1-1
abundance: many
d_gene: TRBD1
v_gene: TRBV12-3/TRBV12-4
CDR3nt: TGTGCCAGCAGTTTCAGGGGGCAAGCTTTCTTT
CDR3aa: CASSFRGQAFF

j_gene: TRBJ1-1
abundance: many
d_gene: -
v_gene: TRBV5-1
CDR3nt: TGCGCCAGCAGCTTGAATGTCAGGGATTCTAAAGCTTTCTTT
CDR3aa: CASSLNVRDSKAFF

j_gene: TRBJ2-2
abundance: -
d_gene: TRBD1
v_gene: TRBV6-1
CDR3nt: TGTGCCAGCAGACCAGGGACAGTGGGTTTAACTGGGGAGCTGTTTTTT
CDR3aa: CASRPGTVGLTGELFF

j_gene: TRBJ1-4
abundance: many
d_gene: -
v_gene: TRBV27
CDR3nt: TGTGCCAGCAGTCCTATCCCCCCGGGGGGATATAATGAAAAACTGTTTTTT
CDR3aa: CASSPIPPGGYNEKLFF

j_gene: TRBJ1-6
abundance: many
d_gene: -
v_gene: TRBV20-1
CDR3nt: TGCAGTGCTGGGACCAGGGGCGGGTCACCCCTCCACTTT
CDR3aa: CSAGTRGGSPLHF

j_gene: TRBJ2-3
abundance: -
d_gene: TRBD2
v_gene: TRBV12-3/TRBV12-4
CDR3nt: TGTGTCAGCAGTTTTCCGGGAGGGTACGCAGATACGCAGTATTTT
CDR3aa: CVSSFPGGYADTQYF

j_gene: TRBJ2-7
abundance: many
d_gene: -
v_gene: TRBV5-1
CDR3nt: TGCGCCAGCAGCTTGCCGGCCTCCTACGAGCAGTACTTC
CDR3aa: CASSLPASYEQYF

j_gene: TRBJ2-3
abundance: -
d_gene: -
v_gene: TRBV3-1
CDR3nt: TGTGCCAGCAGCCAAAGGACAGAAGGAGCAGATACGCAGTATTTT
CDR3aa: CASSQRTEGADTQYF

j_gene: TRBJ1-1
abundance: few
d_gene: TRBD1
v_gene: TRBV6-1
CDR3nt: TGTGCCAGCAGCCTAGAAAAAAGGACAGGGATGAACACTGAAGCTTTCTTT
CDR3aa: CASSLEKRTGMNTEAFF

j_gene: TRBJ2-1
abundance: many
d_gene: -
v_gene: TRBV29-1
CDR3nt: TGCAGCGTTACTGCAGGCGACTACAATGAGCAGTTCTTC
CDR3aa: CSVTAGDYNEQFF

j_gene: TRBJ1-1
abundance: many
d_gene: -
v_gene: TRBV5-1
CDR3nt: TGCGCCAGCAGCTTGGAGGGGCGGAAGAACACTGAAGCTTTCTTT
CDR3aa: CASSLEGRKNTEAFF

j_gene: TRBJ2-3
abundance: few
d_gene: -
v_gene: TRBV18
CDR3nt: TGTGCCAGCTCACCAGGTCAGGGCGGCCCAGATACGCAGTATTTT
CDR3aa: CASSPGQGGPDTQYF

j_gene: TRBJ1-1
abundance: many
d_gene: -
v_gene: TRBV10-3
CDR3nt: TGTGCCTCGAGGGTATCTACGACTGAAGCTTTCTTT
CDR3aa: CASRVSTTEAFF

j_gene: TRBJ2-1
abundance: many
d_gene: TRBD2
v_gene: TRBV6-1
CDR3nt: TGTGCCAGCAGTCGGGGGGACCACATTCACAATGAGCAGTTCTTC
CDR3aa: CASSRGDHIHNEQFF

j_gene: TRBJ2-1
abundance: many
d_gene: TRBD2
v_gene: TRBV4-2
CDR3nt: TGTGCCAGCAGCCAAGAGGAAGCGGGAGCCTACAATGAGCAGTTCTTC
CDR3aa: CASSQEEAGAYNEQFF

j_gene: TRBJ1-1
abundance: few
d_gene: TRBD1
v_gene: TRBV7-9
CDR3nt: TGTGCCAGCAGCTCGGGGACAGCGTTTAAAAACACTGAAGCTTTCTTT
CDR3aa: CASSSGTAFKNTEAFF

j_gene: TRBJ1-5
abundance: many
d_gene: -
v_gene: TRBV6-6
CDR3nt: TGTGCCAGCAGTTACGAAGGGAAGCCCCAGCATTTT
CDR3aa: CASSYEGKPQHF

j_gene: TRBJ1-1
abundance: few
d_gene: -
v_gene: TRBV7-2
CDR3nt: TGTGCCAGCAGCTTAGCGGGGGTGAGCACTGAAGCTTTCTTT
CDR3aa: CASSLAGVSTEAFF

j_gene: TRBJ2-3
abundance: many
d_gene: -
v_gene: TRBV5-1
CDR3nt: TGCGCCAGCAGCCCCGCCGCGGCAGGGGGCACAGATACGCAGTATTTT
CDR3aa: CASSPAAAGGTDTQYF

j_gene: TRBJ1-4
abundance: -
d_gene: -
v_gene: TRBV12-3/TRBV12-4
CDR3nt: TGTGCCAGCAGTTTCCGCAGTAATAATGAAAAACTGTTTTTT
CDR3aa: CASSFRSNNEKLFF

j_gene: TRBJ2-1
abundance: many
d_gene: TRBD2
v_gene: TRBV5-1
CDR3nt: TGCGCCAGCAGCTTGGCCGCGGGGGGGTTTGATGAGCAGTTCTTC
CDR3aa: CASSLAAGGFDEQFF